This TCR beta chain originates from a study of T-cell reconstitution after alpha-beta-depleted transplantation in children. Study conclusions and caveats: A year post-transplant, T-cell counts and diversity derived mostly from newly produced T cells.

Only a few counts were recorded for this clonotype. Its antigen is currently unknown. It was with unique molecular identifiers that the TCRbeta library was prepared. TCRdb re-called the PCR reads through MiXCR, storing one row per CDR3 protein. The sample has just under 150,000 distinct CDR3 sequences; around 8.5% are singletons. V was shortened by 8 bases and J by 1 base, with 34 bases between the two germline ends. The germline CDR1 and CDR2 sequences are MRHNA and SNTAGT. The CDR3 covers 21 residues. This TCR came from a female patient under 10 years old who had a stem cell transplant for congenital amegakaryocytic thrombocytopenia, so the T cells may come from the graft donor. The specimen was PBMCs, mostly from graft donor cells, collected 180 days after TCRalphabeta/CD19-depleted stem cell transplant. The chain joins TRBV6-4 to TRBJ2-3; D tentatively fits TRBD1 or TRBD2 (5 bases each). CDR3: CASGSNSRGIKAGRRTDTQYF. CDR3 nucleotides: TGTGCCAGCGGATCGAACTCGAGGGGAATTAAGGCCGGGCGTCGCACAGATACGCAGTATTTT.